These 24 T cell receptor beta chains came from one sample sequenced in a study of blood T cell repertoires in COVID-19. Using immunoSEQ multiplex PCR, the repertoire was profiled, and TCRdb retains in-frame clones only, with some absent. The table records 200,000 to 250,000 clones, about 85% of them present only once. Sequenced: peripheral blood. The receptors were sampled from a woman in her 50s with COVID-19, enrolled during active disease.

As concerns this clone: The sample has other DNA sequences that encode this CDR3 too. This chain connects TRBV11-2 to TRBJ1-5; D is perhaps TRBD1 (5 bases). The CDR3 length is 15 residues. Germline lookup yields CDR1 SGHAT and CDR2 FQNNGV. Trimming cost V 1 base and J 1 base, with 8 bases left between them. The CDR3 is CASSLGGGSNQPQHF. CDR3 sequence (DNA): TGTGCCAGCAGCTTAGGGGGGGGAAGCAATCAGCCCCAGCATTTT. Using reference TRBV11-2 and TRBJ1-5 for the parts outside the CDR3, the full variable domain is EAGVAQSPRYKIIEKRQSVAFWCNPISGHATLYWYQQILGQGPKLLIQFQNNGVVDDSQLPKDRFSAERLKGVDSTLKIQPAKLEDSAVYLCASSLGGGSNQPQHFGDGTRLSIL.

The V gene is TRBV13, the J gene TRBJ2-1; D might be TRBD2 (6 bases). CDR1 is PRHDT, CDR2 FYEKMQ, per germline (reference sequence). The germline V and J ends were trimmed by 3 bases and 7 bases, with 10 bases remaining between them. The CDR3 length is 13 residues. The CDR3 loop is CASSLMAGNEQFF. CDR3 in DNA: TGTGCCAGCAGCTTGATGGCGGGGAATGAGCAGTTCTTC.

This sequence joins TRBV6-5 and TRBJ2-7; 8 bases fit TRBD1. The CDR3 has 15 amino acids. V lost 4 bases to trimming and J lost 3 bases; unmatched junction nucleotides: 8. Germline V lookup: CDR1 MNHEY, CDR2 SVGAGI. CDR3 sequence: CASSFIGQGIYEQYF. Here the CDR3 DNA reads TGTGCCAGCAGTTTTATAGGACAGGGAATCTACGAGCAGTACTTC.

The chain is built from TRBV7-3 and TRBJ2-3; TRBD1 agrees at 8 bases. This CDR3 region has 15 residues. J gave up 5 bases and V 2 bases, and 6 bases lay outside the gene matches. CDR1 is SGHTA and CDR2 is FQGTGA in the germline V gene. DNA for the CDR3: TGTGCCAGCAGCTTAGGCAGGGGGCCCGGAGATACGCAGTATTTT. Translation: CASSLGRGPGDTQYF.

This chain joins TRBV7-9 and TRBJ1-4; the match to TRBD1 covers 7 bases. In germline, CDR1 is SEHNR, CDR2 FQNEAQ (reference sequence). V shed 9 bases, J shed 5 bases, and the junction held 6 bases outside the gene matches. This CDR3 has 13 residues. The CDR3 DNA sequence: TGTGCCAGTAACAGGGGTACGAATGAAAAACTGTTTTTT. This translates into CASNRGTNEKLFF.

The gene calls are TRBV27 and TRBJ2-7, with TRBD1 matching 8 bases. The length of the CDR3 is 14 residues. Germline loops: CDR1 MNHEY, CDR2 SMNVEV (reference sequence). With 6 bases clipped from V and 11 bases from J, the junction kept 15 bases outside the gene matches. The CDR3 is CASSPGQGAIRKYF. As DNA, the CDR3 is TGTGCCAGCAGCCCCGGGCAGGGGGCGATAAGAAAGTACTTC.

The rearrangement links TRBV30 to TRBJ1-2; D may be TRBD1 (6 bases). The V gene's germline CDR1 is GTSNPN and CDR2 SVGIG (reference sequence). The CDR3 sequence is 14 residues long. V lost 2 bases to trimming and J lost 5 bases, with 15 bases between them. The CDR3 loop reads CAWSTIPDSYGYTF. DNA of the CDR3: TGTGCCTGGAGTACGATCCCGGACAGTTATGGCTACACCTTC.

The chain links TRBV11-1 to TRBJ2-3, with D maybe TRBD2 (6 bases). The CDR3 is 16 residues long. CDR1 SGHAT and CDR2 FQDESV come from the germline V gene (reference sequence). V shed 3 bases and J shed 3 bases, with 16 bases lying between them. Here the CDR3 reads CASSLGTSHATDTQYF. DNA for the CDR3: TGTGCCAGCAGCTTGGGGACTTCTCATGCGACAGATACGCAGTATTTT.

DNA of the CDR3: TGCGCCAGCACCGGGGGTGAAAAACTGTTTTTT. Protein: CASTGGEKLFF. V and J are TRBV10-2 and TRBJ1-4; TRBD1 might be the D (5 bases). Trimming removed 7 bases at V and 7 bases at J, with 7 bases between. Germline loops: CDR1 WSHSY, CDR2 SAAADI. This CDR3 has 11 residues.

The rearrangement joins TRBV7-8 to TRBJ2-1, with 7 bases matching TRBD2. This CDR3 region has 16 residues. Losses at the gene ends were 5 bases for V and 8 bases for J; bases not matched to a gene: 15. Germline loops: CDR1 SGHVS, CDR2 FQNEAQ. CDR3 nucleotides: TGTGCCAGCAGCCCTCCCCGGACTAGAACTAGCTATGAGCAGTTCTTC. This gives the protein CASSPPRTRTSYEQFF.

The rearrangement links TRBV6-5 to TRBJ1-5; 7 bases align to TRBD1. The V gene's germline CDR1 is MNHEY and CDR2 SVGAGI. The V and J ends lost 6 bases and 6 bases, in that order; junction bases with no gene match: 8. The CDR3 contains 14 residues. The CDR3 DNA reads as TGTGCCAGCAGGCCTAACAGGGGTGCTCAGCCCCAGCATTTT. It encodes CASRPNRGAQPQHF.

This chain uses TRBV18 with TRBJ1-2, with D maybe TRBD1 (5 bases). CDR3 length equals 14 residues. V dropped 5 bases and J dropped 6 bases, with 16 bases sitting between them. Germline loops: CDR1 KGHSH, CDR2 LQKENI. The CDR3 DNA is TGTGCCAGCTCAAGGGGTATCGATTTTCATGGCTACACCTTC. Protein product: CASSRGIDFHGYTF.

The V gene is TRBV6-2 or TRBV6-3, the J gene TRBJ1-5; 7 nucleotides agree with TRBD1. Looked up from germline, CDR1 is MNHEY and CDR2 is SVGEGT. V lost 4 bases, J lost 7 bases, and 19 bases stayed unmatched. The CDR3 totals 18 residues. The CDR3 DNA sequence: TGTGCCAGCAGTTGGGTTGGGCCTTTTGGACAGGTCGGACAGCCCCAGCATTTT. Translating gives CASSWVGPFGQVGQPQHF.

This sequence joins TRBV6-1 and TRBJ1-1, with 7 bases aligning to TRBD1. V lost 1 base, J lost 11 bases, and 7 bases stayed unmatched. Germline V gene sequence: CDR1 MNHNS, CDR2 SASEGT. CDR3 length equals 13 residues. CDR3 DNA: TGTGCCAGCAGTGAAGGGGCCAGGGGGAGGGCTTTCTTT. Translated, it gives CASSEGARGRAFF.

This clone was observed a single time. The V gene is TRBV6-4, the J gene TRBJ2-2, with TRBD2 matching 9 bases. J was trimmed by 0 bases and V by 2 bases; bases with no gene match: 7. Germline CDR1 MRHNA, CDR2 SNTAGT. The CDR3 runs to 18 residues. This CDR3 is CASSDRFSGGSNTGELFF. CDR3 DNA sequence: TGTGCCAGCAGTGACCGGTTCAGCGGGGGGTCGAACACCGGGGAGCTGTTTTTT.

The chain combines TRBV27 with TRBJ1-2; TRBD1 matches 8 bases. CDR3 length: 16 amino acids. V was pared by 3 bases and J by 6 bases, with 12 bases of the junction left unmatched. Germline V gene lookup returns CDR1 MNHEY and CDR2 SMNVEV (reference sequence). CDR3 in DNA: TGTGCCAGCAGTTTTTCGGAAACAGGGGGTGGGGATGGCTACACCTTC. Amino acids: CASSFSETGGGDGYTF.

The rearrangement links TRBV27 to TRBJ2-7; maybe TRBD1 (6 bases). Trimming removed 6 bases at V and 3 bases at J, with 15 bases between. This CDR3 is built from 14 residues. Germline values: CDR1 MNHEY, CDR2 SMNVEV (reference sequence). The CDR3 spells CASRREGQNYEQYV. As DNA, the CDR3 is TGTGCCAGCAGAAGGGAAGGACAGAACTACGAGCAGTACGTC.

The V and J genes are TRBV4-1 and TRBJ1-3; 10 bases agree with TRBD1. This CDR3 is built from 19 residues. V gave up 1 base and J gave up 1 base; unmatched junction bases: 10. Germline V gene lookup returns CDR1 MGHRA and CDR2 YSYEKL. The CDR3 sequence is CASSQVISRQGASGNTIYF. The CDR3 coding sequence is TGCGCCAGCAGCCAAGTGATATCGCGACAGGGGGCTTCTGGAAACACCATATATTTT.

This clone was seen a single time. This chain joins TRBV19 and TRBJ2-2, with 7 positions matching TRBD1. The CDR3 is 16 residues long. Germline CDR1 LNHDA, CDR2 SQIVND (reference sequence). After removal of 3 bases from V and 1 base from J, the junction contained 5 bases not matched to a gene. CDR3 region: CASSIRDSMNTGELFF. DNA for the CDR3: TGTGCCAGTAGTATCCGGGACAGCATGAACACCGGGGAGCTGTTTTTT.

This sequence joins TRBV6-2 or TRBV6-3 and TRBJ2-3, with D possibly being TRBD1 (5 bases). The CDR3 totals 18 residues. Germline V gene sequence: CDR1 MNHEY, CDR2 SVGEGT. The V gene lost 5 bases and the J gene lost 2 bases, with 23 bases spanning the gap. The CDR3 spells CASSPLLGVHSPTDTQYF. The CDR3 coding sequence is TGTGCCAGCAGTCCACTCCTAGGGGTCCACTCACCCACAGATACGCAGTATTTT.

The chain is built from TRBV11-2 and TRBJ2-7; D may be TRBD2 (7 bases). Between the trimmed V and J ends, which lost 2 bases and 1 base, there was a span of 12 bases. Germline V lookup: CDR1 SGHAT, CDR2 FQNNGV. This CDR3 is built from 15 residues. CDR3 sequence: CASSLRGGGSYEQYV. The CDR3 nucleotides read TGTGCCAGCAGCTTAAGGGGGGGAGGATCCTACGAGCAGTACGTC.

This chain links TRBV27 with TRBJ2-5; the D is unclear. Trimming stripped 3 bases from V and 5 bases from J, with 7 bases between. Germline V gene data show CDR1 as MNHEY and CDR2 as SMNVEV (reference sequence). CDR3 size: 12 residues. This CDR3 reads CASSLALETQYF. The DNA for the CDR3 is TGTGCCAGCAGTTTGGCTCTGGAGACCCAGTACTTC.

This clone has a single count. The gene calls are TRBV6-5 and TRBJ1-5; D is unresolved. The germline V gene encodes CDR1 MNHEY and CDR2 SVGAGI. Trimming shortened V by 0 bases and J by 6 bases, and 9 bases separated the two germline ends. CDR3 size: 14 residues. The CDR3: CASSYSGDAQPQHF. In DNA, the CDR3 is TGTGCCAGCAGTTACTCGGGCGACGCTCAGCCCCAGCATTTT.

Details on this clone: In the same sample, other DNA sequences code for this CDR3. This chain connects TRBV5-1 to TRBJ2-3, with no clear D. Germline assignment: CDR1 SGHRS and CDR2 YFSETQ. Between the trimmed V and J ends, which lost 0 bases and 1 base, there was a span of 3 bases. This CDR3 comprises 13 residues. For the CDR3, the DNA is TGCGCCAGCAGCTTGGCAGGCACAGATACGCAGTATTTT. Its protein is CASSLAGTDTQYF.